Listed below are T cell receptor beta chains from one sample, sequenced in a study of blood T cells in healthy people across ages. TCRdb recomputed calls from the 5' RACE reads with MiXCR, one row per CDR3 protein. The repertoire holds 1.8 million or so distinct CDR3 sequences, about 39% seen once, with 20% to 25% in the top ten. Sample: blood. The receptors derive from a human donor in good health. Both conserved end residues are part of each CDR3. D genes are given only for firm matches. Some rows mark clone size as missing; the rest say once, few, many or name a class of expanded clone.

J	size	D	V	CDR3	DNA
TRBJ2-7	NA	NA	TRBV4-1	CASSQVFVDEQYF	TGCGCCAGCAGCCAAGTCTTTGTAGACGAGCAGTACTTC
TRBJ2-7	few	NA	TRBV4-1	CASSKGTILTYEQYF	TGCGCCAGCAGTAAGGGGACCATACTAACCTACGAGCAGTACTTC
TRBJ2-1	NA	NA	TRBV12-5	CASGPSQYNEQFF	TGTGCTAGTGGTCCCTCACAGTACAATGAGCAGTTCTTC
TRBJ2-3	NA	NA	TRBV28	CASTVDGTDTQYF	TGTGCCAGCACCGTTGATGGCACAGATACGCAGTATTTT
TRBJ1-2	few	TRBD1	TRBV27	CASRGQVVAGGYTF	TGTGCCAGCAGGGGACAGGTGGTGGCCGGGGGCTACACCTTC
TRBJ1-4	NA	TRBD1	TRBV12-3/TRBV12-4	CAGSYRGRNEKLFF	TGTGCCGGCAGTTACAGGGGGAGAAATGAAAAACTGTTTTTT
TRBJ2-6	few	NA	TRBV13	CASSFGFEPPGANVLTF	TGTGCCAGCAGCTTTGGGTTCGAGCCCCCGGGGGCCAACGTCCTGACTTTC
TRBJ1-2	NA	NA	TRBV29-1	CSVEDTRYGYTF	TGCAGCGTTGAAGATACGCGCTATGGCTACACCTTC
TRBJ2-7	NA	TRBD2	TRBV29-1	CSVAGTSGGRYEQYF	TGCAGCGTTGCCGGGACTAGCGGGGGCCGCTACGAGCAGTACTTC
TRBJ2-1	NA	NA	TRBV7-2	CASSRSQLRNERFF	TGTGCCAGCAGCCGTTCCCAGCTACGCAATGAGCGGTTCTTC
TRBJ2-1	NA	TRBD2	TRBV9	CASSDPGTTYNEQFF	TGTGCCAGCAGCGATCCCGGGACTACATACAATGAGCAGTTCTTC
TRBJ1-1	NA	NA	TRBV7-3	CASSLTGPDTEAFF	TGTGCCAGCAGCCTCACAGGCCCGGACACTGAAGCTTTCTTT
TRBJ1-1	NA	NA	TRBV7-9	CASSFATGNTEAFF	TGTGCCAGCAGCTTCGCCACAGGGAACACTGAAGCTTTCTTT
TRBJ1-5	NA	NA	TRBV7-9	CATLGEGNQPQHF	TGTGCCACCCTAGGGGAGGGCAATCAGCCCCAGCATTTT
TRBJ2-5	NA	NA	TRBV24-1	CATSGRGEETQYF	TGTGCCACCAGTGGAAGGGGTGAAGAGACCCAGTACTTC
TRBJ2-7	NA	NA	TRBV29-1	CSVEGAEGNSYEQYF	TGCAGCGTTGAAGGGGCGGAGGGGAACTCCTACGAGCAGTACTTC
TRBJ1-2	few	TRBD1	TRBV7-8	CAGLTGTGDGGYTF	TGTGCCGGACTCACCGGGACAGGGGATGGTGGCTACACCTTC
TRBJ2-1	NA	TRBD2	TRBV7-3	CASSLSGRGSPPNNEQFF	TGTGCCAGCAGCTTATCCGGGCGGGGGAGCCCCCCGAACAATGAGCAGTTCTTC
TRBJ1-1	NA	NA	TRBV5-5	CASSLAEGHRAFF	TGTGCCAGCAGCTTGGCCGAGGGACACCGAGCTTTCTTT
TRBJ1-2	few	NA	TRBV6-5	CASSSLTVLGGYTF	TGTGCCAGCAGTTCCTTAACCGTGTTAGGTGGCTACACCTTC
TRBJ1-2	few	TRBD1	TRBV15	CATSRETQGALYGYTF	TGTGCTACCAGCAGGGAGACCCAGGGGGCCCTTTATGGCTACACCTTC
TRBJ2-1	NA	TRBD2	TRBV9	CASSVLTSLSSYNEQFF	TGTGCCAGCAGCGTCCTGACTAGCCTAAGCTCCTACAATGAGCAGTTCTTC
TRBJ2-7	few	TRBD1	TRBV12-3/TRBV12-4	CASSSDRDFPYEQYF	TGTGCCAGCAGTTCTGACAGGGATTTTCCCTACGAGCAGTACTTC
TRBJ1-1	NA	TRBD1	TRBV6-6	CASSYGTGNAEAFF	TGTGCCAGCAGTTACGGGACAGGGAACGCTGAAGCTTTCTTT
TRBJ2-1	NA	NA	TRBV5-1	CASAVGGNEQFF	TGCGCCAGCGCCGTGGGGGGAAATGAGCAGTTCTTC
TRBJ1-2	few	NA	TRBV6-1	CASSEQTDHYGYTF	TGTGCCAGCAGTGAACAGACAGACCACTATGGCTACACCTTC
TRBJ2-5	NA	TRBD1	TRBV2	CASSLDRGNQVETQYF	TGTGCCAGCAGTTTGGACAGGGGGAATCAGGTAGAGACCCAGTACTTC
TRBJ2-2	NA	TRBD1	TRBV2	CAGTGTGVNGELFF	TGTGCCGGCACCGGGACAGGGGTTAACGGGGAGCTGTTTTTT
TRBJ2-3	NA	TRBD2	TRBV5-1	CASSTAGGDTQYF	TGCGCCAGCAGCACTGCGGGGGGAGATACGCAGTATTTT
TRBJ2-7	NA	NA	TRBV28	CASSLLHSEQYF	TGTGCCAGCAGTTTATTACACAGTGAGCAGTACTTC
TRBJ2-3	NA	NA	TRBV12-3/TRBV12-4	CASRYEGHSTDTQYF	TGTGCCAGCAGATACGAAGGTCACAGCACAGATACGCAGTATTTT
TRBJ2-3	NA	NA	TRBV15	CATSTRGARTDTQYF	TGTGCCACCAGCACTAGGGGTGCTAGGACAGATACGCAGTATTTT
TRBJ1-2	few	NA	TRBV4-3	CASSQEVEGNWGGYTF	TGCGCCAGCAGCCAAGAAGTGGAGGGCAATTGGGGGGGCTACACCTTC
TRBJ2-3	NA	NA	TRBV7-9	CASSLARQAQYF	TGTGCCAGCAGCTTAGCCCGACAGGCGCAGTATTTT
TRBJ2-1	few	NA	TRBV9	CASSVTSFGNEQFF	TGTGCCAGCAGCGTAACGTCGTTCGGCAATGAGCAGTTCTTC
TRBJ2-6	many	NA	TRBV12-3/TRBV12-4	CASSFSGPGANVLTF	TGTGCCAGCAGTTTCAGTGGACCTGGGGCCAACGTCCTGACTTTC
TRBJ2-1	few	NA	TRBV19	CASPGDEQFF	TGTGCCAGCCCTGGAGATGAGCAGTTCTTC
TRBJ2-7	NA	NA	TRBV5-6	CASSSTSAYEQYF	TGTGCCAGCAGCTCGACTTCAGCCTACGAGCAGTACTTC
TRBJ1-6	NA	TRBD1	TRBV28	CASETGLSSYNSPLHF	TGTGCCAGCGAGACAGGGTTGAGCTCCTATAATTCACCCCTCCACTTT
TRBJ1-2	few	TRBD1	TRBV7-2	CASSFGGGGYHGYTF	TGTGCCAGCAGCTTCGGGGGAGGGGGCTATCATGGCTACACCTTC
TRBJ1-6	few	TRBD1	TRBV7-2	CASSRGAGQPPGSPLHF	TGTGCCAGCAGCCGGGGGGCGGGACAGCCCCCGGGGTCACCCCTCCACTTT
TRBJ2-5	NA	TRBD2	TRBV3-1	CASSPHSGGAQEQYF	TGTGCCAGCAGCCCCCATAGCGGGGGGGCTCAAGAGCAGTACTTC
TRBJ1-2	few	NA	TRBV7-9	CASSSPGRAYGYTF	TGTGCCAGCAGTTCCCCCGGGAGGGCTTATGGCTACACCTTC
TRBJ2-5	NA	TRBD2	TRBV2	CASRATSGGSNEQYF	TGTGCCAGCAGGGCAACTAGCGGGGGTTCTAATGAGCAGTACTTC
TRBJ2-7	NA	TRBD1	TRBV13	CASSQAGTGSYEQYF	TGTGCCAGCAGCCAGGCCGGGACAGGTTCCTACGAGCAGTACTTC